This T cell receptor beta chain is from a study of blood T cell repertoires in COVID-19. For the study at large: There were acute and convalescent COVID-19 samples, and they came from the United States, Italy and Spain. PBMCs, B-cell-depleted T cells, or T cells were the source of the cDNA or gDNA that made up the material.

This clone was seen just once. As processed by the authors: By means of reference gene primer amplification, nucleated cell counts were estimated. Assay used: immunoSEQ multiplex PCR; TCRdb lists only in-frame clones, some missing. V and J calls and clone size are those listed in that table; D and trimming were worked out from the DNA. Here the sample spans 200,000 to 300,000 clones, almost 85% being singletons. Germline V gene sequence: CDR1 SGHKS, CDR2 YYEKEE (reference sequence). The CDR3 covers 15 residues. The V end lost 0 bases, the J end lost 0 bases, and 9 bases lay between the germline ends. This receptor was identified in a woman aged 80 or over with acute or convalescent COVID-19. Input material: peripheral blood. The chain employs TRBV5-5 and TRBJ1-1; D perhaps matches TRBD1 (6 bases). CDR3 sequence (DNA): TGTGCCAGCAGCTTGGGGGACACCATGAACACTGAAGCTTTCTTT. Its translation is CASSLGDTMNTEAFF.